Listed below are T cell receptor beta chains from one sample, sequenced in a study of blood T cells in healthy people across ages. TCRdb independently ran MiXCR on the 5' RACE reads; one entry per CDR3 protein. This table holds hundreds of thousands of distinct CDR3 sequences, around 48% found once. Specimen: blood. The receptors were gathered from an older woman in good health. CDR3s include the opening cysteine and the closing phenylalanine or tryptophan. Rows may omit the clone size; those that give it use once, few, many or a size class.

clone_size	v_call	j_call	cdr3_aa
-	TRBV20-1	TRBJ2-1	CSASNRPHNEQFF
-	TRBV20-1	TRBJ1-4	CSANRGRAQGKLFF
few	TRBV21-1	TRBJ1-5	CASSKEGLNQPQHF
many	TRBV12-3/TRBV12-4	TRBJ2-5	CASSSSNQETQYF
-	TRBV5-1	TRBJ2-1	CASCLRPGDEQFF
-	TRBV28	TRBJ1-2	CASKPGGYTF
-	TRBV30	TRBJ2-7	CAWRRANEQYF
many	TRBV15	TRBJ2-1	CATSSEKTPYNEQFF
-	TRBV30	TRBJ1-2	CAWSIGPKGGYTF
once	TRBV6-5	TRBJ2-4	CASSPTDRNIQYF
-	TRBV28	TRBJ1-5	CASSLCQGEGCNQPQHF
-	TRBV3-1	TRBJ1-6	CASSQGSPGGYNSPLHF